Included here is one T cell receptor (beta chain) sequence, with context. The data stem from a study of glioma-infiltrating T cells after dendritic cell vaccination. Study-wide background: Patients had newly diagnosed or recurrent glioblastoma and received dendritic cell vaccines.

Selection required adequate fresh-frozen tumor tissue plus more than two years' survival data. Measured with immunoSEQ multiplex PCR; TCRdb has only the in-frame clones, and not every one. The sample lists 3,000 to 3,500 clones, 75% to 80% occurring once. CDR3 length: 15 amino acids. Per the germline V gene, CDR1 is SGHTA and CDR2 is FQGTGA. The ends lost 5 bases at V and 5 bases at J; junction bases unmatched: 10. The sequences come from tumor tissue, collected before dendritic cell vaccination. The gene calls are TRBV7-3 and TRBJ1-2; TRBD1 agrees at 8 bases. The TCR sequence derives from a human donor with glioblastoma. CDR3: CASSPGGDRLYGYTF. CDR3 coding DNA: TGTGCCAGCAGCCCAGGGGGGGACAGGTTATATGGCTACACCTTC.